This TCR beta chain was sequenced in a study of PD-1 blockade in mismatch repair-deficient tumors. Study conclusions and caveats: Tumor-resident clones, often absent from pretreatment blood, expanded after pembrolizumab and then contracted.

As regards this clone: Antigen unknown.

TCRdb keeps only in-frame clones here, not all; method: immunoSEQ multiplex PCR. Of under 50,000 clones listed, approximately 83% were seen once; the top ten hold roughly 0.98%. The germline V gene has CDR1 SGHRS and CDR2 YFSETQ. The trim removed 4 bases at V and 0 bases at J, leaving 7 bases unmatched. The CDR3 extends over 17 amino acids. The TCR was taken from an adult with mismatch repair-deficient cancer. The rearrangement links TRBV5-1 to TRBJ1-4; TRBD1 aligns across 9 bases. Here the sequenced sample was PBMCs, taken around 40 weeks after starting pembrolizumab. The CDR3 nucleotides are TGCGCCAGCAGCACTGGACAGGGGCACACAACTAATGAAAAACTGTTTTTT. It codes for CASSTGQGHTTNEKLFF.